This T cell receptor beta chain was retrieved from a study of glioma-infiltrating T cells. Study observations and caveats: Tissue-blood divergence was below expectation in non-neoplastic patients, above in gliomas. Tissue and blood shared very few CDR3 sequences.

At least ten counts were recorded for this clonotype. Its specificity is unknown. Germline CDR1 is DFQATT and CDR2 is SNEGSKA (reference sequence). The CDR3 is 16 amino acids. Losses at the gene ends were 1 base for V and 2 bases for J; bases not matched to a gene: 10. Amplification of TCR alpha and beta CDR3 regions from RNA used iRepertoire nested multiplex PCR. For one-step reverse transcription and amplification, 100-400 ng of tissue mRNA or PBMC total RNA was used. TCRdb reprocessed the multiplex PCR reads via MiXCR and lists one record per CDR3 protein. The sample gives about 180,000 distinct CDR3 sequences, about 40% of which show up once; around 5.2% is in the top ten.

This clonotype was obtained from a human donor with low-grade glioma or glioblastoma, undergoing nonglioma brain surgery, or in good health (not recorded which). The genes are TRBV20-1 and TRBJ2-5; 7 bases line up with TRBD1. Sequences were obtained from glioma tissue, nonneoplastic brain tissue, or PBMCs (not recorded which). The CDR3 is CSARGPGQLTQETQYF. The CDR3 coding sequence is TGCAGTGCTAGAGGTCCGGGACAGCTAACACAAGAGACCCAGTACTTC.